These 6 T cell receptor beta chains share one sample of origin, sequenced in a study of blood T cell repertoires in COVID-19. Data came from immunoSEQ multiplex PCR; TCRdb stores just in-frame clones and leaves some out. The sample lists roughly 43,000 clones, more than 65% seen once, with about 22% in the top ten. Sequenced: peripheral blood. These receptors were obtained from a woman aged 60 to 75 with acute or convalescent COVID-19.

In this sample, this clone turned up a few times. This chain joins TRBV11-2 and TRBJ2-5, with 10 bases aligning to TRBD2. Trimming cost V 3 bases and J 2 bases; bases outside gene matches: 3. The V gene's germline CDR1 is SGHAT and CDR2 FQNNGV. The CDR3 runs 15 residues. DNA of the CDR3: TGTGCCAGCAGCTTCCTAGCGGGGGAGCAAGAGACCCAGTACTTC. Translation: CASSFLAGEQETQYF.

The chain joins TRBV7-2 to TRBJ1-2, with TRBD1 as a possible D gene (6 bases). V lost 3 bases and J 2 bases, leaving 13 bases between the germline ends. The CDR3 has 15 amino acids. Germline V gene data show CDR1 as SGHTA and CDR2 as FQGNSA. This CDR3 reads CASSFWGRGNYGYTF. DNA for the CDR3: TGTGCCAGCAGCTTTTGGGGCAGGGGAAACTATGGCTACACCTTC. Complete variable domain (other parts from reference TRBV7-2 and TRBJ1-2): GAGVSQSPSNKVTEKGKDVELRCDPISGHTALYWYRQSLGQGLEFLIYFQGNSAPDKSGLPSDRFSAERTGGSVSTLTIQRTQQEDSAVYLCASSFWGRGNYGYTFGSGTRLTVV.

The CDR3 reads CASSIGNGNQPQHF. The CDR3 DNA is TGTGCCAGTAGTATCGGGAACGGCAATCAGCCCCAGCATTTT. This chain connects TRBV19 to TRBJ1-5; D unclear. Germline V gene lookup returns CDR1 LNHDA and CDR2 SQIVND (reference sequence). Trimming removed 3 bases from V and 2 bases from J, with 8 bases in between. The length of the CDR3 is 14 residues.

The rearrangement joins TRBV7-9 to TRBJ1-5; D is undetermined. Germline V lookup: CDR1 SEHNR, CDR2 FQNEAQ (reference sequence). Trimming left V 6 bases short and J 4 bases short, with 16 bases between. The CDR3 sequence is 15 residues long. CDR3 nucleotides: TGTGCCAGCAGTCCTCCGGGGTCAGCTAATCAGCCCCAGCATTTT. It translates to CASSPPGSANQPQHF.

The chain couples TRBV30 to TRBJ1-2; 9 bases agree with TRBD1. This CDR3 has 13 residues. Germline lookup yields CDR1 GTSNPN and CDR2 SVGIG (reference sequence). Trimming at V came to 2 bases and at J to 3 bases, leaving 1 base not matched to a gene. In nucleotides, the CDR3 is TGTGCCTGGAGTAGGACAGGGGACTATGGCTACACCTTC. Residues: CAWSRTGDYGYTF.

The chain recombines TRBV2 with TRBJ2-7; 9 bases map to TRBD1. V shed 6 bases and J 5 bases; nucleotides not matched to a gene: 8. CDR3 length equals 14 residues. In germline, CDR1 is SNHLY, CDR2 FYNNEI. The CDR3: CASSWGQGRNEQYF. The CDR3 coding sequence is TGTGCCAGCAGCTGGGGACAGGGTAGAAACGAGCAGTACTTC.